The TCR beta chain described here comes from a study of blood T cell repertoires in COVID-19. Across the whole study: T cells, B-cell-depleted T cells, or PBMCs provided the cDNA or gDNA that served as material.

V dropped 3 bases and J dropped 6 bases, with 12 bases sitting between them. CDR3 length equals 14 residues. The germline gives CDR1 LGHNA, CDR2 YNFKEQ. Data came from immunoSEQ multiplex PCR; TCRdb stores just in-frame clones and leaves some out. The data contain over 400,000 clones, approximately 91% of them singletons. This receptor was identified in a woman aged 55-70 years who had recovered from COVID-19. This sequence joins TRBV4-2 and TRBJ1-5; a weak D match, TRBD1 (6 bases). The sample comprised PBMCs or T cells enriched from blood (not recorded which). In DNA form, the CDR3 reads TGTGCCAGCAGCCACAGCCAGGGGCCTCAGCCCCAGCATTTT. It encodes CASSHSQGPQPQHF.